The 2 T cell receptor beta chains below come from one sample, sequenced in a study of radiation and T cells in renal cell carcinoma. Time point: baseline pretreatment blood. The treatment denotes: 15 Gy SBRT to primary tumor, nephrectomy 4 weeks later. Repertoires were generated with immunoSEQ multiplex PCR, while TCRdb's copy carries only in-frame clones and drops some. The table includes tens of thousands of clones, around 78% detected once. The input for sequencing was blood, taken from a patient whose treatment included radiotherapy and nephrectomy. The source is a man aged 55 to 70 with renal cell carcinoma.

The CDR3 here is CASKRRTGAETQYF. For the CDR3, the DNA is TGTGCCAGCAAGAGGCGGACGGGGGCAGAGACCCAGTACTTC. J is TRBJ2-5 and V is TRBV27, with D perhaps TRBD1 or TRBD2 (6 bases each). V was pared by 7 bases and J by 4 bases, with 16 bases between. In germline, CDR1 is MNHEY, CDR2 SMNVEV (reference sequence). The CDR3 contains 14 residues.

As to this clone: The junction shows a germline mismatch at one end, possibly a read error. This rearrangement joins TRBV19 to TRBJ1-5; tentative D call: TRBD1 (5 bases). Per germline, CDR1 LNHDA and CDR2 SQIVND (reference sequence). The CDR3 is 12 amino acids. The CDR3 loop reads CASNSWDVDMYF. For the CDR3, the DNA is TGTGCCAGTAACAGCTGGGACGTAGACATGTATTTT.